This paragraph reports one TCR beta chain. This sample is part of a study of cytomegalovirus exposure and HLA in healthy donors. Study at large: Around 78 million unique TCRs, all from HLA-typed donors, were included in an early release of the data.

V lost 2 bases to trimming and J lost 0 bases, with 11 bases between them. The CDR3 is 15 amino acids. Germline V CDR1 and CDR2: SGHRS, YFSETQ. The PCR used 60 Vbeta and 13 Jbeta primers. Data came from immunoSEQ multiplex PCR; TCRdb stores just in-frame clones and leaves some out. The data show roughly 220,000 clones, with 65% to 75% seen just once and about 1.9% held by the top ten. The specimen sequenced was PBMCs. The sequence derives from a woman aged 25 to 39 in good health and CMV-seronegative. The genes are TRBV5-1 and TRBJ1-1; D gene unclear. The chain's CDR3 is CASSFSRGLNTEAFF. CDR3 nucleotide sequence: TGCGCCAGCAGCTTTTCACGCGGCTTGAACACTGAAGCTTTCTTT.